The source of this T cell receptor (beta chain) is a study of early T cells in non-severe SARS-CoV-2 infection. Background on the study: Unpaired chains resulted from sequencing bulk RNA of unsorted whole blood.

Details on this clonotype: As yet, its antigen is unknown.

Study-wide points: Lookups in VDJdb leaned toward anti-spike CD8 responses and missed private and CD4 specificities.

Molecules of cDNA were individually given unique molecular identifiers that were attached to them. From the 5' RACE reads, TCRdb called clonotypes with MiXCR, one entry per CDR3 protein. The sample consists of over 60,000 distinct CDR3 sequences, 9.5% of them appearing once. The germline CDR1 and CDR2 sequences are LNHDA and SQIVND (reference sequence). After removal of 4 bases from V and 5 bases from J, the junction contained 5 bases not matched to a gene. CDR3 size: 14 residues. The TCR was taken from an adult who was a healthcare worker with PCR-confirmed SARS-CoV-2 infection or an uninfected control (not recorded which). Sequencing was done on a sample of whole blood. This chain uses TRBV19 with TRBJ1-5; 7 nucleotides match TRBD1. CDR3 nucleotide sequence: TGTGCCAGTAGTACCCGGGACAGTTATCAGCCCCAGCATTTT. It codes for CASSTRDSYQPQHF. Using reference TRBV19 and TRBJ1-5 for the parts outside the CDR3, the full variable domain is DGGITQSPKYLFRKEGQNVTLSCEQNLNHDAMYWYRQDPGQGLRLIYYSQIVNDFQKGDIAEGYSVSREKKESFPLTVTSAQKNPTAFYLCASSTRDSYQPQHFGDGTRLSIL.